The 3 T cell receptor beta chains below come from one sample, sequenced in a study of metastatic and nonmetastatic thyroid tumors. Until they underwent thyroid surgery, no patient had received any treatment. TCRdb reprocessed the PCR reads via MiXCR. The sample holds roughly 75,000 clones; 12% are singletons and the top ten take 7% to 9%. Sequenced sample: tumor tissue. Receptor source: a female donor with papillary thyroid cancer or a benign thyroid nodule (not recorded which). Some clones in this sample may be carry-over from other donors' samples.

This clone was recorded many times. CDR3 in amino acids: CASSYSPRGEKLFF. The CDR3 nucleotides are TGTGCCAGCAGTTACTCCCCTCGGGGGGAAAAACTGTTTTTT. The J gene is TRBJ1-4, the V gene TRBV6-5; a weak D match, TRBD1 (5 bases). Trimming cost V 0 bases and J 8 bases, with 10 bases left between them. The CDR3 runs 14 residues. Germline loops: CDR1 MNHEY, CDR2 SVGAGI.

In regard to this clone: A much bigger clone sits one base away, suggesting this may be a read error. The same CDR3 can be traced to other DNA sequences in this sample. The chain couples TRBV11-1 to TRBJ2-2; D may be TRBD2 (7 bases). CDR1 is SGHAT and CDR2 is FQDESV in the germline V gene (reference sequence). V lost 5 bases to trimming and J lost 6 bases, with 16 bases between them. CDR3 size: 15 residues. The chain's CDR3 is CASSPLSGGPGELFF. DNA for the CDR3: TGTGCCAGCAGCCCCCTTTCCGGGGGGCCCGGGGAGCTGTTTTTT.

This clone was observed at least ten times. The chain couples TRBV2 to TRBJ2-6, with 7 bases identical to TRBD1. The CDR3 loop spans 20 amino acids. CDR1 is SNHLY, CDR2 FYNNEI, per germline. The trim removed 4 bases at V and 0 bases at J, leaving 15 bases unmatched. CDR3 bases: TGTGCCAGCAGTGGGAGCAGGGGTTTCGGGACAGTCTCTGGGGCCAACGTCCTGACTTTC. This encodes CASSGSRGFGTVSGANVLTF.